A selection of T cell receptor beta chains follows, all from one sample in a study of tumor-infiltrating lymphocytes in primary liver carcinoma. In TCRdb, the multiplex PCR reads were re-called with MiXCR into one record per CDR3 protein. The repertoire holds some 320,000 distinct CDR3 sequences, with 65% as singletons. Input material: peripheral blood. Receptors originate from a man in his forties with primary liver carcinoma and hepatitis B virus infection. Both conserved end residues are part of each CDR3. The D gene is left open where the match is weak. Clone size is not always given. Where it is, it says once, few, many or a class for expanded clones.

v_call	clone_size	d_call	j_call	cdr3_nt	cdr3_aa
TRBV11-1	once	TRBD2	TRBJ2-3	TGTGTCAGCGGCATAGTGGGAGGGCCGAATACGCAGTATTTT	CVSGIVGGPNTQYF
TRBV4-3	many	-	TRBJ1-4	TGCGCCAGCAGCCAAGAGAGGGGTAATAATGAAAAACTGTTTTTT	CASSQERGNNEKLFF
TRBV10-3	-	-	TRBJ1-1	TGTGCCATCAGTGAGTCGAGGGTCAGCCTTCACACTGAAGCTTTCTTT	CAISESRVSLHTEAFF
TRBV11-2	-	-	TRBJ1-5	TGTGCCAGCAGCCTACAGGGAGACCGGCCCCAGCATTTT	CASSLQGDRPQHF
TRBV7-9	-	-	TRBJ1-6	TGTGCCAGCAGCTCCGGGGGGGCCTATAATTCACCCCTCCACTTT	CASSSGGAYNSPLHF
TRBV29-1	-	TRBD2	TRBJ2-5	TGCAGCGTTGGTGGGAGGGCCGCTGAGACCAAGTACTTC	CSVGGRAAETKYF
TRBV28	-	-	TRBJ2-7	TGTGCCAGCAGGAGCCTCTATGAGGAGTACTTC	CASRSLYEEYF
TRBV28	-	-	TRBJ1-3	TGTGCCAGCTTTGGACCTCGACAACAAAACGCCATATATTTT	CASFGPRQQNAIYF
TRBV6-1	many	-	TRBJ2-7	TGTGCCAGCAGTGAAGCGCCTACGACCTACGAGCAGTACTTC	CASSEAPTTYEQYF
TRBV6-1	-	-	TRBJ1-5	TGTGCCAGCAGTCGGGACCTAAATCAGCCCCAGCATTTT	CASSRDLNQPQHF
TRBV11-2	-	-	TRBJ2-7	TGTGCCAGCAGCTTAGCGAGGAGTCTTAACGAGCAGTACTTC	CASSLARSLNEQYF
TRBV11-2	-	-	TRBJ1-4	TGTGCCAGCAACCTGGGAGGGAGGGAAACTGAAAAACTGTTTTTT	CASNLGGRETEKLFF
TRBV29-1	-	-	TRBJ2-5	TGCAGCGTTGAAGATTGGGGGATCCAAGAGACCCAGTACTTC	CSVEDWGIQETQYF
TRBV28	-	TRBD2	TRBJ2-1	TGTGCCAGCAATCCACTGGGACTAGTCCCCCGCAATGAGCAGTTCTTC	CASNPLGLVPRNEQFF
TRBV7-9	few	-	TRBJ1-2	TGTGCCAGCAGCTTAAACAGGGAGAACTATGGCTACACCTTC	CASSLNRENYGYTF
TRBV28	-	-	TRBJ2-4	TGTGCCAGCAATTTATTCCGGGACGGCATTCAGTACTTC	CASNLFRDGIQYF
TRBV7-9	few	-	TRBJ2-5	TGTGCCAGCAGACAGGGTCTAGAGACCCAGTACTTC	CASRQGLETQYF